Given below is one T cell receptor beta chain in context. The method was immunoSEQ multiplex PCR; TCRdb's version includes in-frame clones alone and lacks a portion of them. In the table there are approximately 400,000 clones, approximately 89% of which are singletons. This sample is drawn from a study of blood T cell repertoires in COVID-19. About the study: There were acute and convalescent COVID-19 samples, and they came from the United States, Italy and Spain. PBMCs, B-cell-depleted T cells, or T cells provided the cDNA or gDNA that made up the material.

Enrolled through a virtual design, the participants were between 18 and 89 years of age and came from roughly 22 US areas. Contact with a PCR-confirmed or clinician-diagnosed COVID-19 case occurred within 2 weeks of entry. The receptor was derived from a woman in her 40s who had been exposed to COVID-19. The sample taken for sequencing was PBMCs or T cells enriched from blood (not recorded which).

This CDR3 is CASSLSAAYGYTF. The CDR3 DNA follows: TGTGCCAGCAGTTTATCGGCGGCCTATGGCTACACCTTC. This chain links TRBV28 with TRBJ1-2, with unresolved D. V lost 1 base and J lost 4, with 7 bases in between. This CDR3 region has 13 residues. The germline V gene encodes CDR1 MDHEN and CDR2 SYDVKM.